This TCR beta chain was sequenced during a study of metastatic and nonmetastatic thyroid tumors. Study-level information: Both malignant and benign thyroid patients supplied peripheral blood and tumor or nodule tissue samples, across which the repertoires of these patients were then compared. Whole-study results and caveats: Versus benign nodules, malignant thyroid tumors reportedly had significantly higher TCR beta diversity, in blood and tumor.

In regard to this clone: Its antigen is as yet unknown.

V was trimmed by 5 bases and J by 9 bases, leaving 23 bases between them. The CDR3 sequence is 16 residues long. Germline loops: CDR1 SGHAT, CDR2 FQDESV (reference sequence). All patients reached thyroid surgery having received no treatment beforehand. Per the original methods: Building a distant-metastasis classifier for papillary thyroid cancer drew on CDR3 differences across clinicopathological groups. TCRdb reprocessed the PCR reads using MiXCR. These V and J calls are TCRdb output, not the study's own analysis. The table shows over 25,000 clones, with 16% occurring only once. This receptor was identified in a male donor with papillary thyroid cancer or a benign thyroid nodule (not recorded which). Some clones in this sample may be carry-over from other donors' samples. The sample taken for sequencing was blood. The chain joins TRBV11-1 to TRBJ2-1; TRBD2 is a possible D gene (6 bases). CDR3 residues: CASSLWAGTTFGEQFF. As DNA, the CDR3 is TGTGCCAGCAGCCTTTGGGCGGGGACCACCTTTGGTGAGCAGTTCTTC.